Sequencing of this TCR beta chain was carried out in a study of blood T cells in healthy people across ages. Broader study findings: Older age coincided with a roughly linear decline in TCR beta diversity per million T cells. Higher diversity, along with more naive CD4+ cells, distinguished long-lived donors from aged donors.

Trimming removed 5 bases from V and 4 bases from J; junction bases left unmatched: 4. CDR1 SGHVS and CDR2 FQNEAQ come from the germline V gene. This CDR3 has 15 residues. This clonotype has only a few counts. The antigen is not known. The use of a sample-barcoded 5' primer and a J-beta primer mix characterized a second PCR of roughly 6 to 12 cycles. A single record per CDR3 protein comes from TCRdb applying MiXCR to the 5' RACE reads. The profile shows roughly 860,000 distinct CDR3 sequences, approximately 65% of them singletons. This receptor was obtained from a man under 40 in good health. The specimen was blood. The genes are TRBV7-8 and TRBJ2-7; 14 bases align to TRBD2. As DNA, the CDR3 is TGTGCCAGCAGCGGGACTAGCGGGGGAAAGTACGAGCAGTACTTC. It yields the protein CASSGTSGGKYEQYF.